The source of this TCR beta chain is a study of tumor and adjacent non-tumor tissue in lung cancer. Study-level information: Each sample yielded around 4 million productive TCRbeta reads on average.

TCRbeta libraries were built with three rounds of nested PCR, modified from ARM-PCR. MiXCR, applied by TCRdb to the multiplex PCR reads, yields one record per CDR3 protein. This sample has about 200,000 distinct CDR3 sequences, with 60% to 75% found just once. The template was RNA from unsorted bulk tissue. Between August and November 2014, newly diagnosed, chemotherapy-naive lung cancer patients underwent thoracic surgery in China. General study results and limits: Tumor TCR diversity, when higher, was linked to shorter survival.

The germline V gene encodes CDR1 SGHNT and CDR2 YENEEA. The CDR3 extends over 16 amino acids. Deletions cut 8 bases from V and 10 bases from J, with 30 bases between. In the case of this clonotype: What it binds is unknown.

The J gene is TRBJ2-7, the V gene TRBV11-3, with D maybe TRBD2 (6 bases). The sequencing sample was made of lung tumor tissue. The receptor was derived from a man in his sixties with non-small cell lung cancer. The DNA for the CDR3 is TGTGCCAGCTCCGGGATGGGGCCACTAGCCCCGCCCGATCAGTACTTC. Its protein is CASSGMGPLAPPDQYF.